These 14 T cell receptor beta chains were all obtained from the same sample, sequenced in a study of blood T cells in healthy people across ages. Primers used in a second PCR of roughly 6 to 11 cycles were a sample-barcoded 5' primer and a J-beta primer mix. In TCRdb, the 5' RACE reads were re-called with MiXCR into one record per CDR3 protein. The sample has more than 650,000 distinct CDR3 sequences; about 53% are singletons. Sequenced input: blood. The receptors stem from an elderly man in good health.

The chain couples TRBV20-1 to TRBJ2-5; 8 bases match TRBD1. There are 11 residues in the CDR3. CDR1 is DFQATT and CDR2 is SNEGSKA in the germline V gene (reference sequence). CDR3 amino acids: CRGQGEETQYF. Written as DNA, the CDR3 is TGCAGAGGACAGGGAGAAGAGACCCAGTACTTC.

The chain joins TRBV12-3 or TRBV12-4 to TRBJ2-1; D might be TRBD2 (6 bases). The CDR3 has 14 residues. With 7 bases removed from V and 1 base from J, the gap between germline ends came to 11 bases. The CDR3 reads CASTGDGSYNEQFF. DNA for the CDR3: TGTGCCAGCACGGGGGATGGGTCCTACAATGAGCAGTTCTTC.

The rearrangement links TRBV12-3 or TRBV12-4 to TRBJ2-5, with D possibly being TRBD2 (6 bases). CDR3 length: 13 residues. V was trimmed by 5 bases and J by 5 bases, leaving 12 bases between them. The CDR3 sequence: CASSVWGEETQYF. The CDR3 DNA follows: TGTGCCAGCAGTGTTTGGGGGGAGGAGACCCAGTACTTC.

This clonotype occurred a few times. The chain links TRBV7-2 to TRBJ2-7, with D uncertain. Germline V CDR1 and CDR2: SGHTA, FQGNSA. There are 13 residues in the CDR3. V was shortened by 0 bases and J by 7 bases, with 10 bases between the two germline ends. CDR3 protein: CASSLAPSEEQYF. In DNA, the CDR3 is TGTGCCAGCAGCTTAGCCCCTTCTGAGGAGCAGTACTTC.

The V gene is TRBV2, the J gene TRBJ2-1, with D tentatively TRBD2 (6 bases). Germline V gives CDR1 SNHLY, CDR2 FYNNEI. This CDR3 region has 18 residues. Trimming left V 6 bases short and J 10 bases short, with 31 bases between. Written as DNA, the CDR3 is TGTGCCAGCAGGGGACGACGAGGAGGGGCGGGTATAGCTGGGGAGCAGTTCTTC. This translates into CASRGRRGGAGIAGEQFF.

Comments on this clonotype: The junction and the germline gene differ at one end; a read error may be behind it. The chain is built from TRBV24-1 and TRBJ2-3; 12 nucleotides line up with TRBD2. Germline loops: CDR1 KGHDR, CDR2 SFDVKD. The CDR3 runs to 16 residues. The CDR3 loop reads CATSDPTSGRENTQYF. In DNA, the CDR3 is TGCGCCACCAGTGATCCGACTAGCGGGAGAGAGAATACGCAGTATTTT.

CDR3 nucleotides: TGTGCCAGCAGCCCCCCGGACAGGGTGTGGTCTGGGGCCAACGTCCTGACTTTC. Encoded protein: CASSPPDRVWSGANVLTF. The V and J genes are TRBV9 and TRBJ2-6; TRBD1 agrees at 8 bases. The CDR3 extends over 18 amino acids. Germline CDR1 is SGDLS and CDR2 is YYNGEE. The trim removed 4 bases at V and 1 base at J, leaving 10 bases unmatched.

In this sample, this clonotype turned up a few times. This chain connects TRBV19 to TRBJ2-3, with 9 bases lining up with TRBD1. Germline V gene sequence: CDR1 LNHDA, CDR2 SQIVND (reference sequence). The CDR3 length is 18 residues. V was clipped by 0 bases and J by 5 bases; unmatched bases: 12. The CDR3 sequence: CASSIDRWDRVVGDTQYF. The CDR3 DNA reads as TGTGCCAGTAGTATAGATCGCTGGGACAGGGTGGTGGGAGATACGCAGTATTTT. The full variable domain, completed using reference TRBV19 and TRBJ2-3, is DGGITQSPKYLFRKEGQNVTLSCEQNLNHDAMYWYRQDPGQGLRLIYYSQIVNDFQKGDIAEGYSVSREKKESFPLTVTSAQKNPTAFYLCASSIDRWDRVVGDTQYFGPGTRLTVL.

This clonotype was counted many times. V gene TRBV25-1 combines with J gene TRBJ1-6, with 7 bases lining up with TRBD1. The trim removed 6 bases at V and 8 bases at J, leaving 7 bases unmatched. The CDR3 sequence is 14 residues long. CDR1 is MGHDK, CDR2 SYGVNS, per germline. The chain's CDR3 is CASRMTGLDSPLHF. The CDR3, as DNA: TGTGCCAGCAGGATGACAGGGTTAGATTCACCCCTCCACTTT.

The chain joins TRBV5-6 to TRBJ2-1; D possibly matches TRBD1 or TRBD2 (5 bases each). This CDR3 contains 16 residues. CDR1 and CDR2 from the germline V gene are SGHDT and YYEEEE. V lost 5 bases to trimming and J lost 7 bases, with 22 bases between them. The CDR3 protein is CASSPDGGLGFNEQFF. The CDR3 bases are TGTGCCAGCAGTCCCGATGGGGGATTGGGATTTAATGAGCAGTTCTTC.

The chain uses TRBV18 and TRBJ2-3, with 9 bases matching TRBD2. This CDR3 spans 18 amino acids. Looked up from germline, CDR1 is KGHSH and CDR2 is LQKENI. Trimming took 2 bases from V and 14 from J; bases not matched to a gene: 23. In DNA, the CDR3 is TGTGCCAGCTCACCAAGGGGACTAGCCCCGAGTGGGCCCAGATACGCGTATTTT. It codes for CASSPRGLAPSGPRYAYF. Using reference TRBV18 and TRBJ2-3 for the parts outside the CDR3, the full variable domain is NAGVMQNPRHLVRRRGQEARLRCSPMKGHSHVYWYRQLPEEGLKFMVYLQKENIIDESGMPKERFSAEFPKEGPSILRIQQVVRGDSAAYFCASSPRGLAPSGPRYAYFGPGTRLTVL.

The chain employs TRBV12-3 or TRBV12-4 and TRBJ1-1; D uncertain. Trimming pared 5 bases from V and 8 bases from J, leaving 12 bases between. This CDR3 has 12 residues. The CDR3, as DNA: TGTGCCAGCAGTGCGGGTAAGGTGGAAGCTTTCTTT. This codes for CASSAGKVEAFF.

This clonotype has only a few counts. This chain connects TRBV25-1 to TRBJ1-2, with 7 bases aligning to TRBD1. CDR1 and CDR2 from the germline V gene are MGHDK and SYGVNS. After removal of 1 base from V and 3 bases from J, the junction contained 8 bases not matched to a gene. The CDR3 has 16 amino acids. The CDR3 spells CASSESLRDSYYGYTF. The CDR3, as DNA: TGTGCCAGCAGTGAATCATTACGGGACAGCTACTATGGCTACACCTTC.

This clonotype appeared once. The chain recombines TRBV6-1 with TRBJ2-7, with TRBD2 matching over 13 bases. This CDR3 is built from 19 residues. Per the germline V gene, CDR1 is MNHNS and CDR2 is SASEGT. V shed 2 bases, J shed 2 bases, and the junction held 12 bases outside the gene matches. The CDR3 DNA reads TGTGCCAGCAGTGAAACCGACAGGGGACTAGCGGGAAGACCCTACGAGCAGTACTTC. It specifies CASSETDRGLAGRPYEQYF.